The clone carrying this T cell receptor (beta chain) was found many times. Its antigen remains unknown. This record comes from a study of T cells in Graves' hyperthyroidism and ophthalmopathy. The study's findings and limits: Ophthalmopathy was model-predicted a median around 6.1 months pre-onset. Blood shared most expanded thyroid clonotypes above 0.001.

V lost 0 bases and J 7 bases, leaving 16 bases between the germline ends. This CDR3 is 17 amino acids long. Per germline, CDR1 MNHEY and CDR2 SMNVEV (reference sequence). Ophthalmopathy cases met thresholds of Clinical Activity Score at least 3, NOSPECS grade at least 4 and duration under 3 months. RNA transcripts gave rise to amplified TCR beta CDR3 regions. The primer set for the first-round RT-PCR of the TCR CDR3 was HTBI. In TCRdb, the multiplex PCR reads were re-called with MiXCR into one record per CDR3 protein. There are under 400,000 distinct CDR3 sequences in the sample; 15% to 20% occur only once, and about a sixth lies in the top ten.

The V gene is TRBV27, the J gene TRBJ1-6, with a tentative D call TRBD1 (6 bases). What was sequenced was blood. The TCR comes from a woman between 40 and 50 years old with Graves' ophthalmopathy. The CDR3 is CASSLSWGALANSPLHF. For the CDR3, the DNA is TGTGCCAGCAGTTTATCATGGGGGGCGCTTGCCAATTCACCCCTCCACTTT.